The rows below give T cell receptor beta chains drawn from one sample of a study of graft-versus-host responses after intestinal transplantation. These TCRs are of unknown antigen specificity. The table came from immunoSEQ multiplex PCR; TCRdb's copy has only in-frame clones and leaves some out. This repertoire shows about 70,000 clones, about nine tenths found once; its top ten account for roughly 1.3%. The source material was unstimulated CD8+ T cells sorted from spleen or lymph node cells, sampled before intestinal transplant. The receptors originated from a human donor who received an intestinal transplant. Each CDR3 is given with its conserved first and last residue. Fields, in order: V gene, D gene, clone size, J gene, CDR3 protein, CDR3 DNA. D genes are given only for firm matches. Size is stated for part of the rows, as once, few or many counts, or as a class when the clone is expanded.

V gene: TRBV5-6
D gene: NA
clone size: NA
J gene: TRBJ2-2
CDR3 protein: CASSWGTSTGELFF
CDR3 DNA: TGTGCCAGCAGCTGGGGCACCAGTACCGGGGAGCTGTTTTTT

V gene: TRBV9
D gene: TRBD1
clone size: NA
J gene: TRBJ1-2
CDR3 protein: CASSVTTGGRGYTF
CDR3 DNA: TGTGCCAGCAGCGTAACGACAGGGGGTCGTGGCTACACCTTC

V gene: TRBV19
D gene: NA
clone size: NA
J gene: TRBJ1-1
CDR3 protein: CASSTGSRGYTEAFF
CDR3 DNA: TGTGCCAGTAGTACTGGAAGTCGGGGTTACACTGAAGCTTTCTTT

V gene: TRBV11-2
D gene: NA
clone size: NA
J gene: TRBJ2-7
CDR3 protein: CASGHGELRWQYF
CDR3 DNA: TGTGCCAGCGGGCACGGGGAACTACGATGGCAGTACTTC

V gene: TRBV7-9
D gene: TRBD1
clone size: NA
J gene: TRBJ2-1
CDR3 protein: CASSATGGTFYNEQFF
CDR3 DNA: TGTGCCAGCAGCGCCACAGGGGGGACCTTCTACAATGAGCAGTTCTTC

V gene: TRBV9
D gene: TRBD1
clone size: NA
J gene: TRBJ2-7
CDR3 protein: CASSSRTGPIYEQYF
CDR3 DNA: TGTGCCAGCAGCTCTAGGACAGGGCCGATTTACGAGCAGTACTTC

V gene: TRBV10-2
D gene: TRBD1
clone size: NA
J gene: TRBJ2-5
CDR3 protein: CASRGQGRETQYF
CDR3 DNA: TGCGCCAGCAGGGGACAGGGGAGAGAGACCCAGTACTTC

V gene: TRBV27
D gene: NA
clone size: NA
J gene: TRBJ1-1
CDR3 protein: CASSPPGGTEAFF
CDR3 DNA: TGTGCCAGCAGCCCCCCCGGGGGCACTGAAGCTTTCTTT

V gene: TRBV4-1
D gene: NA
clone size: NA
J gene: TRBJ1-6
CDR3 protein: CASSRLAGYYNSPLHF
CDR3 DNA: TGCGCCAGCAGCCGGCTGGCGGGATACTATAATTCACCCCTCCACTTT

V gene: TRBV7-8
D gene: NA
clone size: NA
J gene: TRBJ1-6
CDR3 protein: CASSLVFRSPLHF
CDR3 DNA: TGTGCCAGCAGCTTAGTTTTCCGTTCACCCCTCCACTTT

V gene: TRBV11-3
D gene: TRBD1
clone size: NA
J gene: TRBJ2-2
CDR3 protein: CASSLAPLQGVAGELFF
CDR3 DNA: TGTGCCAGCAGCTTAGCCCCCCTTCAGGGGGTGGCCGGGGAGCTGTTTTTT

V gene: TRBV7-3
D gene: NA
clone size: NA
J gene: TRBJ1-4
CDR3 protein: CASSLNAGEKLFF
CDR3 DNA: TGTGCCAGCAGCTTAAACGCCGGGGAAAAACTGTTTTTT

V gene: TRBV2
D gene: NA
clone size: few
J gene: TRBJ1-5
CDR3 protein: CASSEGGQPQHF
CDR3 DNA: TGTGCCAGCAGTGAGGGGGGTCAGCCCCAGCATTTT

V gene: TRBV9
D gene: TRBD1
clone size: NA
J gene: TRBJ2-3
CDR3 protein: CASSVQGAGDTQYF
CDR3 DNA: TGTGCCAGCAGCGTCCAGGGGGCAGGAGATACGCAGTATTTT

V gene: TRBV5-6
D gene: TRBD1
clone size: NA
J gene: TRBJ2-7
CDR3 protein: CASSWGTGGEQYF
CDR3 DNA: TGTGCCAGCAGCTGGGGGACAGGAGGCGAGCAGTACTTC

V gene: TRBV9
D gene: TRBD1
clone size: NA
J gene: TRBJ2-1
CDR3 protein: CASSSSSQGDEQFF
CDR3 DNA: TGTGCCAGCAGCTCGAGCTCACAGGGGGATGAGCAGTTCTTC

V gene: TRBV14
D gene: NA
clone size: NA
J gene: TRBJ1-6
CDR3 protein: CASSQGGGYSPLHF
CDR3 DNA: TGTGCCAGCAGCCAAGGGGGAGGCTATTCACCCCTCCACTTT

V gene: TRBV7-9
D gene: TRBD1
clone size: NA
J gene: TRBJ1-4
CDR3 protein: CASSFPDRWGEKLFF
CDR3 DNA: TGTGCCAGCAGCTTCCCGGACAGGTGGGGTGAAAAACTGTTTTTT

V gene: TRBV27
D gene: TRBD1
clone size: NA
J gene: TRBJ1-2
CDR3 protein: CASSLGGQGSRGYTF
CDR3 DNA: TGTGCCAGCAGTTTAGGGGGACAGGGGTCGCGGGGCTACACCTTC

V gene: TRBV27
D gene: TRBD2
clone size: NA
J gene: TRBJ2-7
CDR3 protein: CASSSGGSYEQYF
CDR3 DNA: TGTGCCAGCAGTTCGGGGGGCTCCTACGAGCAGTACTTC

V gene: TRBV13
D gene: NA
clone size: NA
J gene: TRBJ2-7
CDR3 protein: CASSTGGVQVYEQYF
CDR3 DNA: TGTGCCAGCAGCACGGGCGGGGTGCAGGTCTACGAGCAGTACTTC

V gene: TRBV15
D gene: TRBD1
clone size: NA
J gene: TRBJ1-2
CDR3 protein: CATSGKDRGLGYTF
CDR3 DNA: TGTGCCACCAGCGGGAAAGACAGGGGGCTGGGCTACACCTTC

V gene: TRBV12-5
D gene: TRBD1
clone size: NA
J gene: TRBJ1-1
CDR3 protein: CASGDRGPEAFF
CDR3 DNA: TGTGCTAGTGGGGACAGGGGCCCTGAAGCTTTCTTT

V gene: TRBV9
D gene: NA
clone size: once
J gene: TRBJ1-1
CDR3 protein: CASSVGSGADTEAFF
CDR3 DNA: TGTGCCAGCAGCGTAGGGTCAGGGGCGGACACTGAAGCTTTCTTT

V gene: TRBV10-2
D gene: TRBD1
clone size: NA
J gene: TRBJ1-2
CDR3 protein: CASSGGQGNGYTF
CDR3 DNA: TGCGCCAGCAGCGGGGGACAGGGGAATGGCTACACCTTC

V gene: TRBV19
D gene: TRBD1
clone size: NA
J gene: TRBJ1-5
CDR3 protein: CASSSPGGGEPQHF
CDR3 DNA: TGTGCCAGTAGTTCGCCAGGGGGCGGTGAGCCCCAGCATTTT

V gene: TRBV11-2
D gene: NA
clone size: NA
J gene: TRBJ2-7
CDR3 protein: CASSLDFQARYEQYF
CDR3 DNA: TGTGCCAGCAGCTTAGATTTCCAGGCCCGCTACGAGCAGTACTTC

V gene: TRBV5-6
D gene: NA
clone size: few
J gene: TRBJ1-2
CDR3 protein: CASSQTQGDGYTF
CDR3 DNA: TGTGCCAGCAGCCAGACACAGGGAGATGGCTACACCTTC

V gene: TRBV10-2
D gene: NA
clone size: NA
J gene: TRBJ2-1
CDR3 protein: CASSDVDRGRGDGYNEQFF
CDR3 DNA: TGCGCCAGCAGTGATGTGGATCGTGGCAGGGGTGATGGCTACAATGAGCAGTTCTTC

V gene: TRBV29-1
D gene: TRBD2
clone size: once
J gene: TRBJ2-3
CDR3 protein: CSVEKELAGGDTQYF
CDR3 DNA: TGCAGCGTTGAAAAGGAGCTAGCGGGGGGAGATACGCAGTATTTT

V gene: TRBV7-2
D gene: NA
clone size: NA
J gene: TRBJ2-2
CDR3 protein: CASSDTGELFF
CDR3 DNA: TGTGCCAGCTCCGACACCGGGGAGCTGTTTTTT

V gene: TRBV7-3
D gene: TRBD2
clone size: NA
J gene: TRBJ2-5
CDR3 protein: CASSLTAGGRETQYF
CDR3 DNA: TGTGCCAGCAGCTTAACAGCGGGGGGCCGAGAGACCCAGTACTTC

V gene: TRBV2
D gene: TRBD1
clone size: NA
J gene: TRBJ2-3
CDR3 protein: CASRFTGGKADTQYF
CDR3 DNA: TGTGCCAGCAGGTTCACAGGGGGCAAAGCAGATACGCAGTATTTT

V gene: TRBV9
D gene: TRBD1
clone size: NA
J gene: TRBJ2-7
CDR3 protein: CASSVGGTGNHEQYF
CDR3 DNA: TGTGCCAGCAGCGTAGGGGGGACAGGGAACCACGAGCAGTACTTC

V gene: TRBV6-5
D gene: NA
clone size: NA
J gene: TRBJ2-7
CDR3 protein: CASSLRRQDEQYF
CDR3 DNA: TGTGCCAGCAGCCTCCGCAGACAGGACGAGCAGTACTTC

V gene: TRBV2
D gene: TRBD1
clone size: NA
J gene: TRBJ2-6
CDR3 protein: CAKGGTGPSGANVLTF
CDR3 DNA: TGTGCCAAAGGGGGGACAGGGCCCTCTGGGGCCAACGTCCTGACTTTC

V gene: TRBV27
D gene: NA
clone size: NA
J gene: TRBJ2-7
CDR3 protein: CASRNPGVGWEQYF
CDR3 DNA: TGTGCCAGTCGGAACCCGGGGGTGGGGTGGGAGCAGTACTTC

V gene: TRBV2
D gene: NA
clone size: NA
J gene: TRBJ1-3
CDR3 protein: CASLGSSGNTIYF
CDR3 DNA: TGTGCCAGCCTCGGGAGCTCTGGAAACACCATATATTTT

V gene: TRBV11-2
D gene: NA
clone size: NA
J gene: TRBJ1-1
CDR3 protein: CASSSPEGTEAFF
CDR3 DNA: TGTGCCAGCAGCTCCCCGGAGGGCACTGAAGCTTTCTTT

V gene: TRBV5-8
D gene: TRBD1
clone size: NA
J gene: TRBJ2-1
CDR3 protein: CASSLRDSYNEQFF
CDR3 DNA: TGTGCCAGCAGCTTGCGGGACAGCTACAATGAGCAGTTCTTC

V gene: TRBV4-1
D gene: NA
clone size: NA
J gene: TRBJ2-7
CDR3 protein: CASSQGARGAYEQYF
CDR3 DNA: TGCGCCAGCAGCCAAGGGGCCAGGGGGGCGTACGAGCAGTACTTC

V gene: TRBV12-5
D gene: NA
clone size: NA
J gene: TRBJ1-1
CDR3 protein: CASGLAGNTEAFF
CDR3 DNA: TGTGCTAGTGGTTTGGCAGGGAACACTGAAGCTTTCTTT

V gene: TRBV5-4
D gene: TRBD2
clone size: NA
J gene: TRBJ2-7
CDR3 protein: CASSGTSGVGVEQYF
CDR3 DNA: TGTGCCAGCAGCGGGACTAGCGGGGTTGGGGTCGAGCAGTACTTC

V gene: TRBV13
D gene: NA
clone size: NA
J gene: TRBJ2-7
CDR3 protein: CASSLGTEKQYF
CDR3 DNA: TGTGCCAGCAGCTTAGGGACTGAAAAGCAGTACTTC

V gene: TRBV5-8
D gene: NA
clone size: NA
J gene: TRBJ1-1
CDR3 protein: CASSFRGNTEAFF
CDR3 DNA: TGTGCCAGCAGCTTTCGGGGGAACACTGAAGCTTTCTTT

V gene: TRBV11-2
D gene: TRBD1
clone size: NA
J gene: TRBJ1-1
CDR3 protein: CASSGYDRALAEAFF
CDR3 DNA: TGTGCCAGCAGCGGGTATGACAGGGCTCTCGCTGAAGCTTTCTTT

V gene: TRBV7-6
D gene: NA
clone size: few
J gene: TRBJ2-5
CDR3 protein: CASSSGLQETQYF
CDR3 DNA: TGTGCCAGCTCCTCGGGACTCCAAGAGACCCAGTACTTC